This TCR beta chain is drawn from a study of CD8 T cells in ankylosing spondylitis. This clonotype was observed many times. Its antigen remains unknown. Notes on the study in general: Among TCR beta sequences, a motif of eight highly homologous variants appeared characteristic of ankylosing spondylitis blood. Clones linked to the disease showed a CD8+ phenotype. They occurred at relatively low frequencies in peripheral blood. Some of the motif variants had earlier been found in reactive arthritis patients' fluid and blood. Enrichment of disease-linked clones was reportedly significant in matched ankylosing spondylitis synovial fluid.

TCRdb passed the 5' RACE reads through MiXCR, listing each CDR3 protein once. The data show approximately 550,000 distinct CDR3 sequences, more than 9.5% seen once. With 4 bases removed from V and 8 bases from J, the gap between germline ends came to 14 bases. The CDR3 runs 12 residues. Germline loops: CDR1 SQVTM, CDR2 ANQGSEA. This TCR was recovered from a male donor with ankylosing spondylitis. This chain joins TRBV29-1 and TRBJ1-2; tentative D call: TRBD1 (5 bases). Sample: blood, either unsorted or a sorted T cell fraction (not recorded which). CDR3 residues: CSVGAGSSGYTF. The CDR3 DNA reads TGCAGCGTTGGGGCAGGGTCAAGCGGCTACACCTTC.